The 22 T cell receptor beta chains below all came from one sample that was sequenced in a study of blood T cell repertoires in COVID-19. Here immunoSEQ multiplex PCR was the method, and the copy in TCRdb shows in-frame clones only, minus some. The data show under 250,000 clones, with around 80% seen just once and approximately 12% held by the top ten. Sequencing was carried out using peripheral blood. The receptors originated from a woman aged 40-49 years with acute or convalescent COVID-19.

This clone was recorded a few times. The chain combines TRBV5-4 with TRBJ2-7, with 10 bases lining up with TRBD1. The length of the CDR3 is 14 residues. V was clipped by 4 bases and J by 6 bases; unmatched bases: 7. From germline, CDR1 is SGHNT and CDR2 YYREEE (reference sequence). For the CDR3, the DNA is TGTGCCAGCAGCCCTGACAGGGGGCAGGTCGAGCAGTACTTC. Translation gives CASSPDRGQVEQYF.

The genes are TRBV11-2 and TRBJ2-5, with D perhaps matching TRBD1 (6 bases). The V gene's germline CDR1 is SGHAT and CDR2 FQNNGV. The CDR3 contains 17 residues. With 0 bases removed from V and 2 bases from J, the gap between germline ends came to 16 bases. Here the CDR3 DNA reads TGTGCCAGCAGCTTAGATGGGGGCCGACTTAGGCAAGAGACCCAGTACTTC. Protein product: CASSLDGGRLRQETQYF.

The chain joins TRBV27 to TRBJ2-1, with TRBD2 matching 11 bases. The germline CDR1 and CDR2 sequences are MNHEY and SMNVEV (reference sequence). V lost 2 bases to trimming and J lost 5 bases; unmatched junction nucleotides: 8. The CDR3 totals 17 residues. CDR3 bases: TGTGCCAGCAGTTTACCTTCAGGGACTAGCGGTGACAATGAGCAGTTCTTC. Amino acid sequence: CASSLPSGTSGDNEQFF.

The gene calls are TRBV6-1 and TRBJ1-2, with unresolved D. CDR3 length equals 14 residues. V dropped 2 bases and J dropped 4 bases, with 11 bases sitting between them. CDR1 MNHNS and CDR2 SASEGT come from the germline V gene. The CDR3 protein is CASSESPNGYGYTF. The CDR3 DNA reads TGTGCCAGCAGTGAATCCCCGAACGGCTATGGCTACACCTTC.

This rearrangement joins TRBV4-2 to TRBJ1-1, with TRBD1 identical over 8 bases. The CDR3 extends over 15 amino acids. CDR1 is LGHNA, CDR2 YNFKEQ, per germline. V lost 2 bases, J lost 5 bases, and 7 bases stayed unmatched. CDR3 sequence: CASSQMTGEVTEAFF. For the CDR3, the DNA is TGTGCCAGCAGCCAAATGACAGGGGAAGTGACTGAAGCTTTCTTT.

The chain employs TRBV4-3 and TRBJ2-1; 8 nucleotides agree with TRBD2. The germline gives CDR1 LGHNA, CDR2 YSLEER. The CDR3 runs 17 residues. V gave up 0 bases and J gave up 2 bases; unmatched junction bases: 6. The CDR3 coding sequence is TGCGCCAGCAGCCAAGATGGAGCGGGAGCCGCCTACAATGAGCAGTTCTTC. Its translation is CASSQDGAGAAYNEQFF.

This chain connects TRBV7-9 to TRBJ2-5; 7 bases line up with TRBD1. J lost 8 bases, V lost 7 bases, and 10 bases had no gene match. There are 13 residues in the CDR3. Per germline, CDR1 SEHNR and CDR2 FQNEAQ (reference sequence). The chain's CDR3 is CASNTGTEITQYF. DNA for the CDR3: TGTGCCAGCAATACCGGGACAGAAATTACCCAGTACTTC.

The J gene is TRBJ1-1, the V gene TRBV7-8; D may be TRBD1 (6 bases). The CDR3 totals 12 residues. The germline V gene encodes CDR1 SGHVS and CDR2 FQNEAQ. V was shortened by 5 bases and J by 10 bases, with 14 bases between the two germline ends. CDR3 protein: CASSLTDRRAFF. CDR3 sequence (DNA): TGTGCCAGCAGCCTCACGGACAGACGAGCTTTCTTT.

The V and J genes are TRBV4-1 and TRBJ1-5, with 7 bases fitting TRBD1. The CDR3 contains 15 residues. Germline loops: CDR1 MGHRA, CDR2 YSYEKL. V dropped 0 bases and J dropped 8; count of bases not matched to a gene: 7. The CDR3 DNA is TGCGCCAGCAGCCAAGAGGAAGGGGGCGGGGAGCCCCAGCATTTT. Its translation: CASSQEEGGGEPQHF.

The V and J genes are TRBV9 and TRBJ2-1; TRBD2 matches 10 bases. The trim removed 4 bases at V and 4 bases at J, leaving 5 bases unmatched. This CDR3 is built from 15 residues. Germline CDR1 SGDLS, CDR2 YYNGEE. The CDR3 protein is CASSQRTSGYNEQFF. The CDR3 nucleotides are TGTGCCAGCAGCCAAAGGACTAGCGGTTACAATGAGCAGTTCTTC.

V is TRBV19 and J is TRBJ2-2; possible D gene TRBD2, 6 bases. Germline lookup yields CDR1 LNHDA and CDR2 SQIVND (reference sequence). The CDR3 consists of 13 residues. V lost 11 bases and J 2 bases, leaving 12 bases between the germline ends. The CDR3 reads CALEGINTGELFF. Here the CDR3 DNA reads TGTGCCCTGGAGGGAATTAACACCGGGGAGCTGTTTTTT.

The V and J genes are TRBV3-1 (or the pseudogene TRBV3-2) and TRBJ1-2; 11 nucleotides match TRBD1. This CDR3 is built from 16 residues. Germline assignment: CDR1 LGHDT and CDR2 YNNKEL (reference sequence). The J segment lost 7 bases and the V segment lost 5 bases, leaving 12 bases of the junction unmatched. As DNA, the CDR3 is TGTGCCAGCAGCGGAACCGGGACAGGGGGTTTAAGTGGCTACACCTTC. Its translation is CASSGTGTGGLSGYTF.

The genes are TRBV12-3 or TRBV12-4 and TRBJ1-1; D call uncertain. The CDR3 runs 13 residues. With 3 bases removed from V and 1 base from J, the gap between germline ends came to 6 bases. DNA for the CDR3: TGTGCCAGCAGTTTTGTCAAGAACACTGAAGCTTTCTTT. Protein product: CASSFVKNTEAFF.

The V call is TRBV5-1, the J call TRBJ2-7, with 9 nucleotides matching TRBD2. J gave up 0 bases and V 3 bases, and 4 bases lay outside the gene matches. CDR3 length: 15 residues. Germline CDR1 is SGHRS and CDR2 is YFSETQ. The DNA for the CDR3 is TGCGCCAGCAGCTATGCGGGGGGGCTCTCCTACGAGCAGTACTTC. Amino acid sequence: CASSYAGGLSYEQYF.

The rearrangement uses TRBV6-6 and TRBJ1-1, with unresolved D. The CDR3 is 13 amino acids. V dropped 7 bases and J dropped 4 bases, with 13 bases sitting between them. Germline CDR1 and CDR2: MNHNY and SVGAGI (reference sequence). CDR3: CASIWKSGTEAFF. The CDR3 region has the DNA TGTGCCAGCATCTGGAAGTCGGGCACTGAAGCTTTCTTT.

This chain connects TRBV10-3 to TRBJ1-1; D unresolved. Germline V lookup: CDR1 ENHRY, CDR2 SYGVKD. Trimming pared 2 bases from V and 5 bases from J, leaving 18 bases between. This CDR3 has 16 residues. CDR3 region: CAISERYTRRETEAFF. DNA of the CDR3: TGTGCCATCAGTGAGAGGTACACACGGAGGGAGACTGAAGCTTTCTTT.

J is TRBJ2-2 and V is TRBV5-1; no clear D gene. The germline CDR1 and CDR2 sequences are SGHRS and YFSETQ. The germline V and J ends were trimmed by 3 bases and 4 bases, with 10 bases remaining between them. This CDR3 spans 14 amino acids. Written as DNA, the CDR3 is TGCGCCAGCAGCTCATTGTCTACCACCGGGGAGCTGTTTTTT. Translation gives CASSSLSTTGELFF.

This clone was seen only once. The CDR3 is CASSGTLYEQYF. In nucleotides, the CDR3 is TGCGCCAGCTCCGGGACACTCTACGAGCAGTACTTC. The chain employs TRBV5-1 and TRBJ2-7; D is perhaps TRBD1 (6 bases). Germline CDR1 SGHRS, CDR2 YFSETQ. The CDR3 totals 12 residues. Trimming removed 7 bases at V and 3 bases at J, with 11 bases between.

The chain carries TRBV28 and TRBJ2-5; 10 bases are a match to TRBD2. V was clipped by 3 bases and J by 2 bases; unmatched bases: 9. CDR1 and CDR2 (germline): MDHEN, SYDVKM. The CDR3 loop spans 17 amino acids. The DNA for the CDR3 is TGTGCCAGCAGTTTTTCGGCTAGCGGGAGTTGGCAAGAGACCCAGTACTTC. It translates to CASSFSASGSWQETQYF.

This chain links TRBV6-1 with TRBJ2-7; 9 bases are shared with TRBD1. CDR1 is MNHNS and CDR2 is SASEGT in the germline V gene. The CDR3 extends over 14 amino acids. J was trimmed by 3 bases and V by 3 bases; bases with no gene match: 3. CDR3 in DNA: TGTGCCAGCAGTGACCGGGACAGGGTCTACGAGCAGTACTTC. Residues: CASSDRDRVYEQYF.

A few counts support this clone. The rearrangement uses TRBV11-2 and TRBJ2-7; TRBD1 is a possible D gene (6 bases). Germline V CDR1 and CDR2: SGHAT, FQNNGV. V lost 4 bases, J lost 7 bases, and 26 bases lay in between. The CDR3 length is 17 residues. CDR3 amino acids: CASSSAILRVDQGEQYF. CDR3 DNA sequence: TGTGCCAGCAGCTCAGCTATCCTCAGGGTGGATCAGGGGGAGCAGTACTTC.

This clone was seen a single time. The chain combines TRBV20-1 with TRBJ1-1; D is ambiguous. Germline lookup yields CDR1 DFQATT and CDR2 SNEGSKA (reference sequence). The CDR3 runs 11 residues. The V and J ends lost 0 bases and 11 bases respectively, with 10 bases between them. DNA for the CDR3: TGCAGTGCTAGAGACAAGAGGCAGGCTTTCTTT. Amino acids: CSARDKRQAFF.